This TCR beta chain was observed in a study of cytomegalovirus exposure and HLA in healthy donors. Across the study: One earlier analysis, a look at approximately 190 million T cells, found some 100 million unique TCR beta sequences. In an early release, HLA-typed donors contributed some 80 million unique TCR sequences. Study-level findings and limits: Most of the TCR beta V segments (in an earlier analysis) were productive either about 87% or about 30% of the time.

Details on this clone: Its antigen is unknown. At one end the junction does not follow the germline gene, possibly because of a read error.

The CDR3 has 15 amino acids. From germline, CDR1 is WNHNN and CDR2 SYGVQD (reference sequence). Use of 60 Vbeta and 13 Jbeta primers characterized the PCR. Method: immunoSEQ multiplex PCR; TCRdb's copy keeps in-frame clones and lacks some. The sample carries about 110,000 clones, nearly 80% recorded once. This receptor was identified in a man aged 25-45 years in good health and CMV-seronegative. The specimen was PBMCs. V gene TRBV10-1 combines with J gene TRBJ2-2, with a tentative D call TRBD1 (6 bases). The CDR3: CASSMLQGNAGELFF. The CDR3 region has the DNA TGCGCCAGCAGTATGCTCCAGGGGAACGCCGGGGAGCTGTTTTTT.